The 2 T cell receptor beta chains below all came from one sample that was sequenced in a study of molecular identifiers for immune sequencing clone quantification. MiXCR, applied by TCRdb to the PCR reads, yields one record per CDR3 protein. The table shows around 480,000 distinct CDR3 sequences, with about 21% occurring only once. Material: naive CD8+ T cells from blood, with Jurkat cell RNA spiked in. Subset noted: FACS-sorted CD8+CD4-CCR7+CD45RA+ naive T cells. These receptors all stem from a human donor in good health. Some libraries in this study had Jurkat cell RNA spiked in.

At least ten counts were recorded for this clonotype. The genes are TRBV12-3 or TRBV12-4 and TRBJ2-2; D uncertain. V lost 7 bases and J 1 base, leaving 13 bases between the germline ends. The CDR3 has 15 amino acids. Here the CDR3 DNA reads TGTGCCAGCACTCTAGGCTCGTGGAACACCGGGGAGCTGTTTTTT. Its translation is CASTLGSWNTGELFF.

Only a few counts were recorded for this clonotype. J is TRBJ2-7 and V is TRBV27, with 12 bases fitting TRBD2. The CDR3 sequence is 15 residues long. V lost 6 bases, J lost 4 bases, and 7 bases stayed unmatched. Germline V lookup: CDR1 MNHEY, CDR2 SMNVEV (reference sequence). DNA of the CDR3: TGTGCCAGCAGCCCCCCCGGACTAGCGGGATACGAGCAGTACTTC. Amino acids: CASSPPGLAGYEQYF.